The T cell receptor (beta chain) under discussion was sequenced for a study of cytomegalovirus exposure and HLA in healthy donors. In the study overall: A later analysis reported the same platform for the roughly 110 validation repertoires and the roughly 650 first-cohort repertoires.

Donors were drawn from the approximately 130-subject validation cohort, separate from the roughly 670-subject first cohort. The V gene end was trimmed by 6 bases and the J gene end by 2 bases; junction bases not matched to a gene: 7. This CDR3 is 15 amino acids long. From germline, CDR1 is SGHNT and CDR2 YYREEE (reference sequence). Sequenced by immunoSEQ multiplex PCR; TCRdb stores in-frame clones only, minus some. This sample has roughly 100,000 clones, with about 88% found just once. This receptor was taken from a woman aged 18-29 years in good health and CMV-seropositive. Sequencing was performed on PBMCs. The V and J genes are TRBV5-4 and TRBJ2-7, with 11 bases lining up with TRBD1. CDR3 residues: CASTLEGQGAYEQYF. CDR3 coding DNA: TGTGCCAGCACGCTTGAGGGACAGGGGGCCTACGAGCAGTACTTC. Based on the CDR3 plus reference TRBV5-4 and TRBJ2-7, the full variable domain is ETGVTQSPTHLIKTRGQQVTLRCSSQSGHNTVSWYQQALGQGPQFIFQYYREEENGRGNFPPRFSGLQFPNYSSELNVNALELDDSALYLCASTLEGQGAYEQYFGPGTRLTVT.